Shown below are 2 T cell receptor beta chains from a single sample sequenced in a study of Ad26.COV2.S vaccination and SARS-CoV-2 variants. The protocol was immunoSEQ multiplex PCR, while the TCRdb copy is restricted to in-frame clones and leaves out a portion. The sample has about 180,000 clones, around nine tenths seen once. Sequenced here: peripheral blood, sampled after recovery from COVID-19. The source is a human donor who had recovered from COVID-19.

This chain joins TRBV19 and TRBJ1-1; D is perhaps TRBD1 (6 bases). This CDR3 is 13 amino acids long. Trimming shortened V by 7 bases and J by 5 bases, and 14 bases separated the two germline ends. CDR1 and CDR2 from the germline V gene are LNHDA and SQIVND (reference sequence). The CDR3 DNA sequence: TGTGCCAGTACCACCACGGGGGCGACTGAAGCTTTCTTT. It codes for CASTTTGATEAFF.

V and J are TRBV18 and TRBJ1-1, with D unclear. Between the trimmed V and J ends, which lost 3 bases and 1 base, there was a span of 6 bases. The CDR3 has 13 amino acids. The germline V gene encodes CDR1 KGHSH and CDR2 LQKENI. CDR3 nucleotide sequence: TGTGCCAGCTCACCTGAAGCGAACACTGAAGCTTTCTTT. Translation: CASSPEANTEAFF.